The T cell receptor (beta chain) under discussion was sequenced for a study of blood T cell repertoires in COVID-19. This table comes from immunoSEQ multiplex PCR, and its TCRdb copy is limited to in-frame clones, with some not included. The data hold about 35,000 clones, with 75% to 85% observed a single time. CDR1 MDHEN and CDR2 SYDVKM come from the germline V gene. The CDR3 covers 11 residues. Deletions cut 7 bases from V and 2 bases from J, with 5 bases between. This TCR came from a human donor in a cohort sampled during active or convalescent COVID-19. The donor label of this sample is uncertain. The rearrangement links TRBV28 to TRBJ1-1; D is unclear. Sequencing was performed on peripheral blood. CDR3 coding DNA: TGTGCCAGCATTATTAACACTGAAGCTTTCTTT. Amino acids: CASIINTEAFF.